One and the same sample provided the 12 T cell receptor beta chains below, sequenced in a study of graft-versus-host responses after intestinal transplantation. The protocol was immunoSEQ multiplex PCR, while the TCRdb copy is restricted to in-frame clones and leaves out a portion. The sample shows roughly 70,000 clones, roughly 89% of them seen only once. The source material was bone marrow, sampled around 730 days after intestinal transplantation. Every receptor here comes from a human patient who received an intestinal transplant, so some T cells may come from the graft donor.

The CDR3 DNA follows: TGCAGCACCCCGGGACAGAGGACCGGGGAGCTGTTTTTT. It codes for CSTPGQRTGELFF. The rearrangement joins TRBV29-1 to TRBJ2-2, with 7 bases identical to TRBD1. With V trimmed by 8 bases and J by 5 bases, 8 bases remained unmatched. Germline V gene data show CDR1 as SQVTM and CDR2 as ANQGSEA. The CDR3 consists of 13 residues.

In DNA form, the CDR3 reads TGCAGCGTCCCCGGGGCGGGAGCTGAAGCTTTCTTT. Protein product: CSVPGAGAEAFF. The chain uses TRBV29-1 and TRBJ1-1, with D possibly matching TRBD1 (5 bases). V gave up 6 bases and J gave up 6 bases, with 14 bases separating them. Germline V gene sequence: CDR1 SQVTM, CDR2 ANQGSEA. The CDR3 is made up of 12 amino acids.

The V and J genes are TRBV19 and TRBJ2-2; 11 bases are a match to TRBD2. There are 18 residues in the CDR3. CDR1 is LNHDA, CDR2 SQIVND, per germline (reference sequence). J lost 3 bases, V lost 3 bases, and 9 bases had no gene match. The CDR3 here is CASSIRETSGMDTGELFF. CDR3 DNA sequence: TGTGCCAGTAGTATTAGGGAGACTAGCGGGATGGACACCGGGGAGCTGTTTTTT.

DNA of the CDR3: TGTGCCAGCTCACCAGGACTCCAGACAGGCGGCACAGATACGCAGTATTTT. Protein: CASSPGLQTGGTDTQYF. V is TRBV18 and J is TRBJ2-3, with a weak D call TRBD1 (6 bases). V dropped 2 bases and J dropped 1 base, with 16 bases sitting between them. Germline-derived CDR1 and CDR2 are KGHSH and LQKENI. CDR3 length equals 17 residues.

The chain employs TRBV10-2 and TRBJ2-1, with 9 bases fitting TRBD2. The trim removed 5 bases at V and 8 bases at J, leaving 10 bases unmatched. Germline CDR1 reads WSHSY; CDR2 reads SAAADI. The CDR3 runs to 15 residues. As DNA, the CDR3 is TGCGCCAGCAGTTTAGCGGGGGAAGCTGGCGATGAGCAGTTCTTC. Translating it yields CASSLAGEAGDEQFF.

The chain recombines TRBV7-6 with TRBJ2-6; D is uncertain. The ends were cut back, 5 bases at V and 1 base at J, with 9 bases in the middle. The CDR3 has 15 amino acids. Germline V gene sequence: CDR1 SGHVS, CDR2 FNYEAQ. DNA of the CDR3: TGTGCCAGCAGCCTCTACAGTTCTGGGGCCAACGTCCTGACTTTC. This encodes CASSLYSSGANVLTF.

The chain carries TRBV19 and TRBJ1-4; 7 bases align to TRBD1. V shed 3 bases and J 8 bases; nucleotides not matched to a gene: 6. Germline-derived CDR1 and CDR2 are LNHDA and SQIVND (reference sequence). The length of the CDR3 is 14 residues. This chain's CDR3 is CASSMSDRNEKLFF. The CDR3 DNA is TGTGCCAGTAGTATGTCGGACAGGAACGAAAAACTGTTTTTT.

The CDR3: CASSLLQAVAKNIQYF. For the CDR3, the DNA is TGCGCCAGCAGCCTCCTTCAGGCTGTTGCCAAAAACATTCAGTACTTC. V and J are TRBV4-1 and TRBJ2-4; the D is unclear. Trimming removed 4 bases at V and 1 base at J, with 14 bases between. The CDR3 is 16 residues long. The germline V gene has CDR1 MGHRA and CDR2 YSYEKL.

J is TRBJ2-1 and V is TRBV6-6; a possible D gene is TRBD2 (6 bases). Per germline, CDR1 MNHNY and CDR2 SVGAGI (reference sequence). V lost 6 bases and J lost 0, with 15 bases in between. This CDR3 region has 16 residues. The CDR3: CASRPLAKSSYNEQFF. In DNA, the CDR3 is TGTGCCAGCAGACCGCTAGCGAAGAGCTCCTACAATGAGCAGTTCTTC.

The DNA for the CDR3 is TGTGCCAGCAGCTTAAGGGGACTAGCGGACACCGGGGAGCTGTTTTTT. Translating gives CASSLRGLADTGELFF. The chain carries TRBV7-3 and TRBJ2-2; 11 bases are a match to TRBD2. CDR3 length: 16 amino acids. J was trimmed by 3 bases and V by 1 base; bases with no gene match: 1. Germline-derived CDR1 and CDR2 are SGHTA and FQGTGA.

The CDR3 DNA follows: TGTGCCAGCTCACCGAAAAGGACAGGGGGCACAGATACGCAGTATTTT. Its translation is CASSPKRTGGTDTQYF. V and J are TRBV18 and TRBJ2-3; 9 bases agree with TRBD1. V lost 3 bases, J lost 1 base, and 5 bases stayed unmatched. The CDR3 length is 16 residues. CDR1 is KGHSH, CDR2 LQKENI, per germline.

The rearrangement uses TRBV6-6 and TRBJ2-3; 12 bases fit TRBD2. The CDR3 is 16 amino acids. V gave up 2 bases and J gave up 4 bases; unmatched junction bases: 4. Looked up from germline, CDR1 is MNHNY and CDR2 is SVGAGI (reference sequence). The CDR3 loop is CASSYLAGGPPDTQYF. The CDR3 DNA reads TGTGCCAGCAGTTACCTAGCGGGGGGGCCCCCAGATACGCAGTATTTT.